A single sample gave rise to the 29 T cell receptor beta chains below, sequenced in a study of OX40 agonist ivuxolimab in advanced cancers. TCRdb's table, derived via immunoSEQ multiplex PCR, lists solely in-frame clones and lacks some. The table includes around 100,000 clones, around 90% detected once. The sample here was CD4+ or CD8+ T cells sorted from blood, taken in a trial of the OX40 agonist ivuxolimab. The receptors come from an adult with an advanced solid tumor such as melanoma, head and neck, liver or kidney cancer.

This chain uses TRBV5-8 with TRBJ1-2; possible D gene TRBD1, 5 bases. There are 15 residues in the CDR3. Trimming took 0 bases from V and 3 from J, leaving 12 bases between them. Germline-derived CDR1 and CDR2 are SGHTS and YDEGEE. DNA of the CDR3: TGTGCCAGCAGCTTGGCGTCAGGACAATACTATGGCTACACCTTC. It yields the protein CASSLASGQYYGYTF. The complete variable domain, with remaining parts taken from reference TRBV5-8 and TRBJ1-2, reads EAGVTQSPTHLIKTRGQQATLRCSPISGHTSVYWYQQALGLGLQFLLWYDEGEERNRGNFPPRFSGRQFPNYSSELNVNALELEDSALYLCASSLASGQYYGYTFGSGTRLTVV.

V gene TRBV5-1 combines with J gene TRBJ2-1; 7 positions agree with TRBD2. The CDR3 sequence is 16 residues long. Looked up from germline, CDR1 is SGHRS and CDR2 is YFSETQ. After removal of 3 bases from V and 0 bases from J, the junction contained 6 bases not matched to a gene. The CDR3 DNA follows: TGCGCCAGCAGCTCCGGACTAGGAAGCTCCTACAATGAGCAGTTCTTC. As protein: CASSSGLGSSYNEQFF.

This chain joins TRBV6-5 and TRBJ2-1, with D tentatively TRBD2 (5 bases). The CDR3 extends over 15 amino acids. The V end lost 4 bases, the J end lost 3 bases, and 13 bases lay between the germline ends. Germline V lookup: CDR1 MNHEY, CDR2 SVGAGI. The CDR3 spells CASSSARGIYNEQFF. The CDR3 nucleotides read TGTGCCAGCAGTTCCGCCCGGGGAATCTACAATGAGCAGTTCTTC.

CDR3 amino acids: CASSPRMGLAGAETQYF. The CDR3 DNA sequence: TGTGCCAGCAGCCCTAGGATGGGACTAGCGGGAGCAGAGACCCAGTACTTC. The chain carries TRBV14 and TRBJ2-5, with 14 bases aligning to TRBD2. This CDR3 is built from 17 residues. The V gene end was trimmed by 4 bases and the J gene end by 4 bases; junction bases not matched to a gene: 8. Germline CDR1 and CDR2: SGHDN and FVKESK.

The chain has TRBV9 and TRBJ1-2; 7 bases fit TRBD1. V shed 4 bases, J shed 9 bases, and the junction held 9 bases outside the gene matches. The CDR3 runs to 13 residues. CDR1 is SGDLS, CDR2 YYNGEE, per germline. CDR3 sequence: CASSSTQGSSYTF. The CDR3 bases are TGTGCCAGCAGCTCCACACAGGGGAGTAGCTACACCTTC.

The V call is TRBV20-1, the J call TRBJ2-5; D not certain. This CDR3 contains 11 residues. Germline V gene sequence: CDR1 DFQATT, CDR2 SNEGSKA (reference sequence). Written as DNA, the CDR3 is TGCACCATGGCCGGGCAAGAGACCCAGTACTTC. It yields the protein CTMAGQETQYF.

The chain links TRBV5-1 to TRBJ2-1, with D possibly TRBD2 on 6 matching bases. Germline CDR1 is SGHRS and CDR2 is YFSETQ. CDR3 length equals 12 residues. Trimming removed 6 bases at V and 7 bases at J, with 11 bases between. CDR3 bases: TGCGCCAGCACTGGAGGGTTAAATGAGCAGTTCTTC. Translating gives CASTGGLNEQFF.

This chain links TRBV4-1 with TRBJ1-6; D unresolved. The CDR3 spans 13 residues. Germline CDR1 reads MGHRA; CDR2 reads YSYEKL. V was cut by 1 base and J by 14 bases, with 12 bases left in between. The CDR3 sequence: CASSQVGDPTLHF. The CDR3 DNA sequence: TGCGCCAGCAGCCAAGTCGGCGACCCTACCCTCCACTTT.

This clone was seen more than once but under ten times. The chain combines TRBV9 with TRBJ1-1; D is unclear. CDR3 length equals 14 residues. Trimming shortened V by 2 bases and J by 3 bases, and 11 bases separated the two germline ends. Per the germline V gene, CDR1 is SGDLS and CDR2 is YYNGEE. CDR3 coding DNA: TGTGCCAGCAGCGTGAGTGTATTCGACACTGAAGCTTTCTTT. Protein sequence: CASSVSVFDTEAFF.

V is TRBV7-3 and J is TRBJ2-3; the D gene is possibly TRBD1 (6 bases). The germline gives CDR1 SGHTA, CDR2 FQGTGA. The CDR3 is 15 residues long. V was clipped by 4 bases and J by 2 bases, with 13 bases between them. The CDR3 region is CASSSSQGPTDTQYF. For the CDR3, the DNA is TGTGCCAGCAGCTCTAGCCAGGGGCCCACAGATACGCAGTATTTT. The whole variable domain, filled in from reference TRBV7-3 and TRBJ2-3, reads GAGVSQTPSNKVTEKGKYVELRCDPISGHTALYWYRQSLGQGPEFLIYFQGTGAADDSGLPNDRFFAVRPEGSVSTLKIQRTERGDSAVYLCASSSSQGPTDTQYFGPGTRLTVL.

The chain couples TRBV5-1 to TRBJ2-6; a possible D gene is TRBD2 (5 bases). The CDR3 runs 18 residues. The germline V gene encodes CDR1 SGHRS and CDR2 YFSETQ. With 1 base removed from V and 2 bases from J, the gap between germline ends came to 16 bases. The CDR3 DNA reads as TGCGCCAGCAGCTTGCGCTCCCTCGGGGTAACTGGGGCCAACGTCCTGACTTTC. It is translated as CASSLRSLGVTGANVLTF.

V is TRBV2 and J is TRBJ2-5; TRBD2 might be the D (6 bases). Trimming cost V 1 base and J 5 bases, with 14 bases left between them. Germline lookup yields CDR1 SNHLY and CDR2 FYNNEI. There are 15 residues in the CDR3. The CDR3: CASSEERGGGETQYF. The CDR3 DNA reads as TGTGCCAGCAGTGAAGAACGGGGCGGAGGGGAGACCCAGTACTTC.

The chain has TRBV6-5 and TRBJ1-2; no definite D call. V dropped 7 bases and J dropped 3 bases, with 12 bases sitting between them. Germline CDR1 is MNHEY and CDR2 is SVGAGI. The CDR3 totals 13 residues. The CDR3 DNA reads TGTGCCAGCACCGCACTCGGGGACTATGGCTACACCTTC. Translating gives CASTALGDYGYTF.

The chain joins TRBV10-1 to TRBJ2-3; unclear D gene. V was shortened by 4 bases and J by 2 bases, with 4 bases between the two germline ends. Germline lookup yields CDR1 WNHNN and CDR2 SYGVQD (reference sequence). CDR3 size: 12 residues. The CDR3 here is CASSAYTDTQYF. The CDR3 DNA follows: TGCGCCAGCAGTGCGTACACAGATACGCAGTATTTT.

This rearrangement joins TRBV5-1 to TRBJ1-2, with D maybe TRBD1 (5 bases). The CDR3 is 15 amino acids. Per the germline V gene, CDR1 is SGHRS and CDR2 is YFSETQ. Trimming pared 4 bases from V and 8 bases from J, leaving 21 bases between. CDR3 region: CASSQPGRNPGGYTF. Written as DNA, the CDR3 is TGCGCCAGCAGCCAACCGGGACGGAATCCGGGAGGCTACACCTTC.

V gene TRBV6-6 combines with J gene TRBJ2-1; 9 nucleotides agree with TRBD2. The CDR3 totals 13 residues. After removal of 6 bases from V and 9 bases from J, the junction contained 6 bases not matched to a gene. Germline V lookup: CDR1 MNHNY, CDR2 SVGAGI (reference sequence). The CDR3 DNA reads TGTGCCAGCAGAGGTAGCGGGAGTAGTGAGCAGTTCTTC. Translating it yields CASRGSGSSEQFF.

This sequence joins TRBV9 and TRBJ2-7; a weak D match, TRBD2 (5 bases). The V end was cut by 0 bases, the J end by 3 bases, with 13 bases between. Germline CDR1 SGDLS, CDR2 YYNGEE. CDR3 length equals 15 residues. The chain's CDR3 is CASSVGEGANYEQYF. The CDR3, as DNA: TGTGCCAGCAGCGTAGGTGAGGGCGCTAACTACGAGCAGTACTTC.

V and J are TRBV5-1 and TRBJ1-2, with 10 positions matching TRBD1. Germline V gene sequence: CDR1 SGHRS, CDR2 YFSETQ. Trimming took 1 base from V and 6 from J; bases not matched to a gene: 6. CDR3 length equals 15 residues. CDR3 region: CASSLTTGGADGYTF. As DNA, the CDR3 is TGCGCCAGCAGCTTGACGACAGGGGGCGCGGATGGCTACACCTTC.

This chain links TRBV27 with TRBJ2-7; D unresolved. The CDR3 sequence is 15 residues long. Germline V CDR1 and CDR2: MNHEY, SMNVEV (reference sequence). V gave up 1 base and J gave up 2 bases, with 12 bases separating them. This CDR3 is CASSLLSRPAYEQYF. The DNA for the CDR3 is TGTGCCAGCAGTTTATTATCCAGACCTGCCTACGAGCAGTACTTC.

Details on this clone: An end of the junction does not agree with germline; a read error may underlie this. The chain couples TRBV5-4 to TRBJ2-7, with TRBD1 identical over 9 bases. The CDR3 consists of 14 residues. The V gene's germline CDR1 is SGHNT and CDR2 YYREEE (reference sequence). CDR3 sequence: CASSWGTGSFEQYF. The CDR3 bases are TGTGCCAGCAGCTGGGGGACAGGGTCCTTCGAGCAGTACTTC.

The chain couples TRBV28 to TRBJ2-7; D might be TRBD2 (5 bases). The ends were cut back, 7 bases at V and 1 base at J, with 14 bases in the middle. The CDR3 runs 14 residues. Looked up from germline, CDR1 is MDHEN and CDR2 is SYDVKM. The CDR3 DNA follows: TGTGCCAGCATCTCCGGGATGCCGTCCTACGAGCAGTACTTC. The encoded protein is CASISGMPSYEQYF.

The J gene is TRBJ1-5, the V gene TRBV7-8, with TRBD1 matching over 7 bases. This CDR3 has 17 amino acids. The J segment lost 4 bases and the V segment lost 3 bases, leaving 12 bases of the junction unmatched. The germline V gene has CDR1 SGHVS and CDR2 FQNEAQ. As DNA, the CDR3 is TGTGCCAGCAGCTTGGAACCCAGGACAGGCCTAAATCAGCCCCAGCATTTT. Its protein is CASSLEPRTGLNQPQHF.

The genes are TRBV28 and TRBJ2-3, with TRBD1 matching 9 bases. CDR1 is MDHEN, CDR2 SYDVKM, per germline. The length of the CDR3 is 16 residues. V dropped 6 bases and J dropped 2; count of bases not matched to a gene: 9. The CDR3 DNA reads as TGTGCCAGCAGATCGCCGGGACAGGGCCACACAGATACGCAGTATTTT. Amino acids: CASRSPGQGHTDTQYF.

This clone came up a few times. The chain has TRBV30 and TRBJ2-2, with D uncertain. The CDR3 consists of 10 residues. V dropped 3 bases and J dropped 7 bases, with 3 bases sitting between them. Germline loops: CDR1 GTSNPN, CDR2 SVGIG (reference sequence). The CDR3 DNA reads as TGTGCCTGGAGGGTCGGGGAGCTGTTTTTT. This translates into CAWRVGELFF.

The chain links TRBV9 to TRBJ2-3; TRBD1 agrees at 7 bases. The V segment lost 1 base and the J segment 0 bases; nucleotides outside the gene matches: 8. This CDR3 spans 17 amino acids. CDR1 and CDR2 from the germline V gene are SGDLS and YYNGEE. CDR3 nucleotides: TGTGCCAGCAGCGTACGGTCAGGGGGAGCAAGCACAGATACGCAGTATTTT. Residues: CASSVRSGGASTDTQYF.

The chain joins TRBV5-1 to TRBJ1-3; D is unclear. The length of the CDR3 is 15 residues. The germline V gene has CDR1 SGHRS and CDR2 YFSETQ. V lost 1 base and J lost 4, with 12 bases in between. The DNA for the CDR3 is TGCGCCAGCAGCTTGTTGGGCCAATTGGGAAACACCATATATTTT. Amino acid sequence: CASSLLGQLGNTIYF.

The gene calls are TRBV27 and TRBJ2-3, with 16 positions matching TRBD2. V trimming: 6 bases; J trimming: 2 bases; junction bases outside the gene matches: 17. The CDR3 has 21 amino acids. CDR1 is MNHEY and CDR2 is SMNVEV in the germline V gene (reference sequence). CDR3 coding DNA: TGTGCCAGCAGACCTCGTGGGACTAGCGGGAGGGGAGGGGCCTACACAGATACGCAGTATTTT. Translated: CASRPRGTSGRGGAYTDTQYF.

The rearrangement joins TRBV4-1 to TRBJ2-7; 8 positions agree with TRBD2. Trimming cost V 3 bases and J 3 bases; bases outside gene matches: 7. Per the germline V gene, CDR1 is MGHRA and CDR2 is YSYEKL. The CDR3 sequence is 15 residues long. The CDR3 spells CASSQTGGVHYEQYF. The CDR3 nucleotides are TGCGCCAGCAGCCAGACCGGGGGGGTTCACTACGAGCAGTACTTC.

This chain connects TRBV5-1 to TRBJ2-1, with D perhaps assigned TRBD1 or TRBD2 (5 bases each). The CDR3 contains 15 residues. The germline V gene has CDR1 SGHRS and CDR2 YFSETQ. V was shortened by 2 bases and J by 6 bases, with 15 bases between the two germline ends. The CDR3 sequence is CASSFWGSTGNEQFF. CDR3 sequence (DNA): TGCGCCAGCAGCTTTTGGGGGAGCACGGGCAATGAGCAGTTCTTC.